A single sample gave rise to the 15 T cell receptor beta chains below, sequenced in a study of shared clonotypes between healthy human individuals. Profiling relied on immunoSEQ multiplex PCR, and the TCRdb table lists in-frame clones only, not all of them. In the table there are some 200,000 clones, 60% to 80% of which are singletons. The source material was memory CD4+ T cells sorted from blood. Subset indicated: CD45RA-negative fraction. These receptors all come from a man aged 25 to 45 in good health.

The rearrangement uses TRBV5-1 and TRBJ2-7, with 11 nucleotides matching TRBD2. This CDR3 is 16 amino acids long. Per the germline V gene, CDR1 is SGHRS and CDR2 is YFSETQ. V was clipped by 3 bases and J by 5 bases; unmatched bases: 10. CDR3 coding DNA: TGCGCCAGCAGCTGGACCTTTAGCGGGAGGGCCCACGAGCAGTACTTC. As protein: CASSWTFSGRAHEQYF.

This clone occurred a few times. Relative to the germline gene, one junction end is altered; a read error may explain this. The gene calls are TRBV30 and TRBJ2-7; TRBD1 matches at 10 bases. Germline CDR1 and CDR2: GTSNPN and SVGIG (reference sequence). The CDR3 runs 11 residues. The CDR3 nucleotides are TGTGCCTGGATCTCCGGGACAGGGGTTCTCTTC. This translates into CAWISGTGVLF.

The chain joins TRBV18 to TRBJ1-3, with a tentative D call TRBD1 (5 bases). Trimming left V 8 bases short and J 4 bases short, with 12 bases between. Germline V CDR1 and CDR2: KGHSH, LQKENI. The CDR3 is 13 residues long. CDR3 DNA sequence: TGTGCCAGCGCTCTCCAGGGAGGAAACACCATATATTTT. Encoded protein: CASALQGGNTIYF.

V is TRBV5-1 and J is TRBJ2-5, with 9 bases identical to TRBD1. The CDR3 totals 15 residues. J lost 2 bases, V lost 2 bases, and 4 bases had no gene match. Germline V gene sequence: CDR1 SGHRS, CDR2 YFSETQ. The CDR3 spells CASSFRDRVQETQYF. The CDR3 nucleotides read TGCGCCAGCAGCTTCCGGGACAGGGTGCAAGAGACCCAGTACTTC. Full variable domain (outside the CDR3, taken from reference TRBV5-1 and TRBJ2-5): KAGVTQTPRYLIKTRGQQVTLSCSPISGHRSVSWYQQTPGQGLQFLFEYFSETQRNKGNFPGRFSGRQFSNSRSEMNVSTLELGDSALYLCASSFRDRVQETQYFGPGTRLLVL.

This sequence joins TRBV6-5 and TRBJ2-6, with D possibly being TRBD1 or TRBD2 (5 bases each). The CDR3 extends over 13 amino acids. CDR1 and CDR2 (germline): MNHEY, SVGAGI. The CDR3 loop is CAGRPSGANVLTF. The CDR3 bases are TGTGCGGGACGGCCCTCTGGGGCCAACGTCCTGACTTTC.

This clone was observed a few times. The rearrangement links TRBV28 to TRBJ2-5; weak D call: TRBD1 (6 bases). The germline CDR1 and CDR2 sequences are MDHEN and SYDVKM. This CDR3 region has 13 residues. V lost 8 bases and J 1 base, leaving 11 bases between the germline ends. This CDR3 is CASWAGAQETQYF. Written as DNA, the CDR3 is TGTGCCAGCTGGGCAGGGGCCCAAGAGACCCAGTACTTC. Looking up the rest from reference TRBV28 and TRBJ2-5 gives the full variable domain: DVKVTQSSRYLVKRTGEKVFLECVQDMDHENMFWYRQDPGLGLRLIYFSYDVKMKEKGDIPEGYSVSREKKERFSLILESASTNQTSMYLCASWAGAQETQYFGPGTRLLVL.

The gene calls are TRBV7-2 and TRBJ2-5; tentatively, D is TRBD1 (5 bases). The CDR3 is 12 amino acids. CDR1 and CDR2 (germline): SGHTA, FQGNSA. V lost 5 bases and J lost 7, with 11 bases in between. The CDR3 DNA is TGTGCCAGCAGCCCCGGTCAGGGGACCCAGTACTTC. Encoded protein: CASSPGQGTQYF. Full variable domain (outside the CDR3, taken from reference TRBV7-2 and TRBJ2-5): GAGVSQSPSNKVTEKGKDVELRCDPISGHTALYWYRQSLGQGLEFLIYFQGNSAPDKSGLPSDRFSAERTGGSVSTLTIQRTQQEDSAVYLCASSPGQGTQYFGPGTRLLVL.

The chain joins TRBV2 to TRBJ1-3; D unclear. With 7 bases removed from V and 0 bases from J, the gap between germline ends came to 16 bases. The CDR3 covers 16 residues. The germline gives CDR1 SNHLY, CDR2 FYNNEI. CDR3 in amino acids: CASMGQGTPSGNTIYF. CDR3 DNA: TGTGCCAGCATGGGCCAAGGTACTCCCTCTGGAAACACCATATATTTT.

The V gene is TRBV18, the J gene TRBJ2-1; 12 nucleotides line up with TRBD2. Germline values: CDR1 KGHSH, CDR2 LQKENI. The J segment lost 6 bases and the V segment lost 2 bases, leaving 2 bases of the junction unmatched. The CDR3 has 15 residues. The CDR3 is CASSPRLAGVNEQFF. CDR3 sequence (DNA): TGTGCCAGCTCACCAAGACTAGCGGGAGTCAATGAGCAGTTCTTC.

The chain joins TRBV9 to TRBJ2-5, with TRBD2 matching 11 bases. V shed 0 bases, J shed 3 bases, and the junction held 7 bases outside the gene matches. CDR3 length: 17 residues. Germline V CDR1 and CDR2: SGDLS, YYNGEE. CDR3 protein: CASSVGASGRFEETQYF. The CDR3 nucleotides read TGTGCCAGCAGCGTAGGGGCTAGCGGGAGGTTCGAAGAGACCCAGTACTTC.

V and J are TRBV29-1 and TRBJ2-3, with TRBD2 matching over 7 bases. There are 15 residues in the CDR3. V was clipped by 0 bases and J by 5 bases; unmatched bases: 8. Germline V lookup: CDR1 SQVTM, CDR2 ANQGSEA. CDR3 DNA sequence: TGCAGCGTTGAAGACAGGCGGGAGAGTGTAGATACGCAGTATTTT. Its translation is CSVEDRRESVDTQYF.

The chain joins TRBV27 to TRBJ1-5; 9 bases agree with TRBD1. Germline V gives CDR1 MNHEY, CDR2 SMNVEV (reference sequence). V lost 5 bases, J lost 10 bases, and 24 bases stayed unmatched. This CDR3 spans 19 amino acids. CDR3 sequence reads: CASSPNRDRVTSSISPQHF. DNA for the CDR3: TGTGCCAGCAGTCCCAACCGGGACAGGGTTACGTCGTCAATCAGCCCCCAGCATTTT.

CDR3 sequence reads: CASIRDRGGMNTEAFF. As DNA, the CDR3 is TGTGCCAGTATCCGGGACAGGGGGGGCATGAACACTGAAGCTTTCTTT. The chain links TRBV19 to TRBJ1-1; 11 bases map to TRBD1. CDR3 size: 16 residues. Losses at the gene ends were 7 bases for V and 0 bases for J; bases not matched to a gene: 7. The V gene's germline CDR1 is LNHDA and CDR2 SQIVND (reference sequence).

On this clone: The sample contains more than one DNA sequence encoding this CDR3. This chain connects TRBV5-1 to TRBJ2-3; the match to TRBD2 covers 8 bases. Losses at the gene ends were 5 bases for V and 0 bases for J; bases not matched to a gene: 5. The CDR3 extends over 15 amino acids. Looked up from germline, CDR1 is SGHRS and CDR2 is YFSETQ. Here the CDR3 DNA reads TGCGCCAGCAGTCTAGCGGGTACTAGCACAGATACGCAGTATTTT. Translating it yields CASSLAGTSTDTQYF.

CDR3 in DNA: TGCAGCGTTGGGTCGGTAGAGAAGAACACTGAAGCTTTCTTT. It encodes CSVGSVEKNTEAFF. The chain has TRBV29-1 and TRBJ1-1; D is undetermined. The V and J ends lost 4 bases and 1 base respectively, with 13 bases between them. CDR3 size: 14 residues. CDR1 and CDR2 (germline): SQVTM, ANQGSEA.